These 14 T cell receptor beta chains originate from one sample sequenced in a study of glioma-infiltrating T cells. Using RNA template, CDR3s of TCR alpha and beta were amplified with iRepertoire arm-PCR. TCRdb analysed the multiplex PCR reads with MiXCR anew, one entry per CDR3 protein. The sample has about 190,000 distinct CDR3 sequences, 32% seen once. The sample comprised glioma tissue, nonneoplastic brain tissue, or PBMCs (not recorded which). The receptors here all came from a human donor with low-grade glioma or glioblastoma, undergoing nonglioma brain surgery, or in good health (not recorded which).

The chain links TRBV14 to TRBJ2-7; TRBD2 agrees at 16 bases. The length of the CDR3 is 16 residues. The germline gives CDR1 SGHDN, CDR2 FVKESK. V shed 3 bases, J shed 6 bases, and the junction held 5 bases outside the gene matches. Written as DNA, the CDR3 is TGTGCCAGCAGCCATGGGACTAGCGGGAGGGTATTCGAGCAGTACTTC. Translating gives CASSHGTSGRVFEQYF.

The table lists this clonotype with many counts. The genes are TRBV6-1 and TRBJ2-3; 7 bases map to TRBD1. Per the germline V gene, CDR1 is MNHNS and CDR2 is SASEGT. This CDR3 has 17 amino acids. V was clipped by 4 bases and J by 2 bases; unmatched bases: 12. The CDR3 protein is CASSASPGQILTDTQYF. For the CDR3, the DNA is TGTGCCAGCAGTGCTTCACCGGGACAGATTCTCACAGATACGCAGTATTTT.

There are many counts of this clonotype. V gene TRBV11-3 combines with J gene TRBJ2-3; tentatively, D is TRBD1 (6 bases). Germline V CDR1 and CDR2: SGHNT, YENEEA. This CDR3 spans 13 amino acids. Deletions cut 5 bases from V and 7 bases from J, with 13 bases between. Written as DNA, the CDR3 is TGTGCCAGCAGCCCCCAAACAGGGAATACGCAGTATTTT. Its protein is CASSPQTGNTQYF.

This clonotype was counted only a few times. The CDR3 loop is CASSPLAGLIETQYF. Written as DNA, the CDR3 is TGTGCCAGCAGCCCACTAGCGGGACTGATAGAGACCCAGTACTTC. V is TRBV5-4 and J is TRBJ2-5; 10 bases are a match to TRBD2. This CDR3 is built from 15 residues. V shed 4 bases, J shed 4 bases, and the junction held 7 bases outside the gene matches. In germline, CDR1 is SGHNT, CDR2 YYREEE (reference sequence).

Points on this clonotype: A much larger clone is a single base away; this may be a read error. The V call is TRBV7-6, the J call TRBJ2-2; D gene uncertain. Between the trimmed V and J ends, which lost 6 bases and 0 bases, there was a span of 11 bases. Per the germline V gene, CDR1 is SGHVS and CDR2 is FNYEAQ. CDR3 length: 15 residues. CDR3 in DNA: TGTGCCAGCAGAAAGAGGACCTCGAACACCGGGGAGCTGTTTTTT. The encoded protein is CASRKRTSNTGELFF.

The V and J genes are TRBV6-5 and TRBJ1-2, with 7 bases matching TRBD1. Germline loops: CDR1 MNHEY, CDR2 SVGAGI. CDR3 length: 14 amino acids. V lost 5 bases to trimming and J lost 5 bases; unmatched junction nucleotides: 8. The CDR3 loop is CASSLIDRAYGYTF. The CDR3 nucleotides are TGTGCCAGCAGTCTTATCGACAGGGCTTATGGCTACACCTTC.

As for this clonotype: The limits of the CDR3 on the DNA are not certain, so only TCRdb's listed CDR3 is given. The CDR3 region is CASSFYICSASRGTEAFF. J is TRBJ1-1 and V is TRBV3-1; TRBD1, the table's D call, was not compared with the DNA. Including both end residues, the CDR3 is 18 amino acids long. In germline, CDR1 is LGHDT, CDR2 YNNKEL (reference sequence).

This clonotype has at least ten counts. As DNA, the CDR3 is TGTGCCAGCAGCCCGAAAAGCCTAGCGGTCACCACAGATACGCAGTATTTT. Its protein product is CASSPKSLAVTTDTQYF. The V call is TRBV7-2, the J call TRBJ2-3; 7 bases map to TRBD2. The V gene end was trimmed by 5 bases and the J gene end by 2 bases; junction bases not matched to a gene: 13. The CDR3 has 17 amino acids. CDR1 SGHTA and CDR2 FQGNSA come from the germline V gene.

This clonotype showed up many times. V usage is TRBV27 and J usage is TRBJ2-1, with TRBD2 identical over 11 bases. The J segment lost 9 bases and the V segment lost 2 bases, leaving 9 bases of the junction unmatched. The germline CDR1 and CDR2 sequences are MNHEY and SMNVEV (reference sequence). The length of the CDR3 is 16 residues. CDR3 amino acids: CASSLAAGTSGREQFF. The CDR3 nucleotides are TGTGCCAGCAGTTTAGCGGCCGGGACTAGCGGTCGTGAGCAGTTCTTC.

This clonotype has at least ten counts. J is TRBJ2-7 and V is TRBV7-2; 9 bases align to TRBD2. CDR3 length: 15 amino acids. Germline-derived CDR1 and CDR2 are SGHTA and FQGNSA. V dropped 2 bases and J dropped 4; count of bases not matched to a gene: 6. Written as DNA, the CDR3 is TGTGCCAGCAGCTTATGGTTAGCGGGAGCTTACGAGCAGTACTTC. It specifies CASSLWLAGAYEQYF. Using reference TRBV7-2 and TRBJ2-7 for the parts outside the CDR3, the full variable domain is GAGVSQSPSNKVTEKGKDVELRCDPISGHTALYWYRQSLGQGLEFLIYFQGNSAPDKSGLPSDRFSAERTGGSVSTLTIQRTQQEDSAVYLCASSLWLAGAYEQYFGPGTRLTVT.

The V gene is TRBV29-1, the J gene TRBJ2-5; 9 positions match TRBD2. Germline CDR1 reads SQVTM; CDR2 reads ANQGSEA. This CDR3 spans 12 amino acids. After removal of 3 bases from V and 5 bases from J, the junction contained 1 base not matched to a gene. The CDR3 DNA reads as TGCAGCGTTGAGGGACTAGCCGAGACCCAGTACTTC. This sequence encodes CSVEGLAETQYF.

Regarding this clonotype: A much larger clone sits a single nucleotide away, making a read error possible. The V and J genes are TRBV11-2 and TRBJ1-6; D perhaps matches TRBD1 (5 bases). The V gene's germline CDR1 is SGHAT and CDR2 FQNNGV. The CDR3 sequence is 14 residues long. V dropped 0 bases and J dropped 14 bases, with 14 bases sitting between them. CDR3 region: CASSLEHGAGALHF. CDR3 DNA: TGTGCCAGCAGCTTAGAACATGGGGCTGGGGCCCTCCACTTT.

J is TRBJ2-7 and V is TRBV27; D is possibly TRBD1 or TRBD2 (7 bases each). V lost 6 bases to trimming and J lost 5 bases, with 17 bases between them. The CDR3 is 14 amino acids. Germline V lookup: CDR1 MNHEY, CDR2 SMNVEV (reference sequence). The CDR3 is CASRPGGGGNEQYF. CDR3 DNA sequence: TGTGCCAGCAGGCCCGGGGGAGGGGGCAACGAGCAGTACTTC.

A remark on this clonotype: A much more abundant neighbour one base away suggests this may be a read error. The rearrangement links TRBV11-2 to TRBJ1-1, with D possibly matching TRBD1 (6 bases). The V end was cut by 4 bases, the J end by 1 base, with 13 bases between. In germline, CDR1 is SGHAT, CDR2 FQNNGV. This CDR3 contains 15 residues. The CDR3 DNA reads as TGTGCCAGCAGCTCCCTGACAGGATCGAACACTGAAGCTTTCTTT. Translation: CASSSLTGSNTEAFF.